This T cell receptor beta chain was profiled in a study of blood T cell repertoires in COVID-19. TCRdb keeps only in-frame clones here, not all; method: immunoSEQ multiplex PCR. The table records about 310,000 clones, 85% of them present only once. From germline, CDR1 is SGHTA and CDR2 FQGNSA. The ends were cut back, 0 bases at V and 4 bases at J, with 6 bases in the middle. The CDR3 loop spans 13 amino acids. The chain couples TRBV7-2 to TRBJ2-5; the D gene is possibly TRBD2 (5 bases). The sequenced sample consisted of PBMCs or T cells enriched from blood (not recorded which). This clonotype originated in a young woman who had been exposed to COVID-19. CDR3 region: CASSLAGRETQYF. The CDR3 DNA sequence: TGTGCCAGCAGCTTAGCGGGGAGAGAGACCCAGTACTTC.